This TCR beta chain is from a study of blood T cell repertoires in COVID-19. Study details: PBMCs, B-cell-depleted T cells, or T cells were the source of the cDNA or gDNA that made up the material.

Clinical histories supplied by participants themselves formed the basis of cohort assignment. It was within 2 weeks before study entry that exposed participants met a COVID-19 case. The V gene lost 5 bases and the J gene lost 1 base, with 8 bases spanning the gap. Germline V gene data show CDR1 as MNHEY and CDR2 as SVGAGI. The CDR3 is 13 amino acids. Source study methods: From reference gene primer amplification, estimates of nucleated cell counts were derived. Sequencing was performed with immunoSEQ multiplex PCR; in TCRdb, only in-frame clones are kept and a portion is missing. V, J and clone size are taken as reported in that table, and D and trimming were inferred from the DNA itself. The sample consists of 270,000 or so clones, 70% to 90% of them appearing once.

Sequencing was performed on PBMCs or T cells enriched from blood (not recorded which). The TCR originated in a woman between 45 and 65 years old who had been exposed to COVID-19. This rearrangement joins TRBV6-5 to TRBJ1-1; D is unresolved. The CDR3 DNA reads TGTGCCAGCAGTCTACAGTGGAACACTGAAGCTTTCTTT. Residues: CASSLQWNTEAFF.